This T cell receptor (beta chain) was documented in a study of response to subunit inactivated influenza vaccine. Study results and caveats: Each seasonal influenza vaccination recruits few new T cells, the authors suggested.

TCRdb reprocessed the RT-PCR reads with MiXCR, giving one entry per CDR3 protein. The table has fewer than 700,000 distinct CDR3 sequences, around 13% seen once. This clonotype was seen a handful of times. The antigen remains unidentified. This TCR was sampled from a man in his forties or fifties who received an inactivated influenza vaccine. The source was PBMCs from blood, collected roughly 45 days after vaccination.

CDR3 nucleotides: TGCGCCAGCAGCGGCGGACAGGCCGCGAACACTGAAGCTTTCTTT. Encoded protein: CASSGGQAANTEAFF. V and J are TRBV5-1 and TRBJ1-1; 7 positions match TRBD1. CDR1 SGHRS and CDR2 YFSETQ come from the germline V gene. J lost 1 base, V lost 4 bases, and 7 bases had no gene match. This CDR3 has 15 residues.